These 4 T cell receptor beta chains share one sample of origin, sequenced in a study of OX40 agonist ivuxolimab in advanced cancers. The table came from immunoSEQ multiplex PCR; TCRdb's copy has only in-frame clones and leaves some out. The sample shows about 64,000 clones, roughly 89% of them seen only once. Specimen: CD4+ or CD8+ T cells sorted from blood, collected in a trial of the OX40 agonist ivuxolimab. All receptors derive from an adult with an advanced solid tumor such as melanoma, head and neck, liver or kidney cancer.

V gene TRBV6-5 combines with J gene TRBJ2-3; 12 positions match TRBD1. The CDR3 sequence is 14 residues long. Germline V gives CDR1 MNHEY, CDR2 SVGAGI. V gave up 4 bases and J gave up 6 bases; unmatched junction bases: 2. CDR3 DNA: TGTGCCAGCAGTTCGGGACAGGGGGCGGATACGCAGTATTTT. Translated, it gives CASSSGQGADTQYF.

This chain links TRBV28 with TRBJ1-2; TRBD1 matches at 8 bases. The CDR3 is made up of 15 amino acids. The junction had 10 bases not matched to a gene; V was cut back by 5 bases and J by 5 bases. The germline V gene has CDR1 MDHEN and CDR2 SYDVKM. The CDR3 DNA follows: TGTGCCAGCAGTCCAACAGGACAGGGTTGGTATGGCTACACCTTC. Translation: CASSPTGQGWYGYTF.

This clone was seen only once. The chain uses TRBV10-2 and TRBJ1-4; the D gene is possibly TRBD1 (5 bases). This CDR3 is 14 amino acids long. Germline assignment: CDR1 WSHSY and CDR2 SAAADI. V lost 8 bases and J lost 1, with 11 bases in between. For the CDR3, the DNA is TGCGCCAGCTTGGACCAGGGAACTAATGAAAAACTGTTTTTT. This translates into CASLDQGTNEKLFF.

The chain recombines TRBV5-1 with TRBJ2-5; D is perhaps TRBD1 or TRBD2 (5 bases each). Trimming cost V 3 bases and J 5 bases, with 11 bases left between them. The CDR3 length is 13 residues. Germline V gives CDR1 SGHRS, CDR2 YFSETQ. CDR3 residues: CASSSGTWETQYF. The CDR3 region has the DNA TGCGCCAGCAGCTCTGGGACGTGGGAGACCCAGTACTTC.